Presented here are 20 T cell receptor beta chains from one specimen sequenced in a study of T cells in Graves' hyperthyroidism and ophthalmopathy. RNA transcripts yielded amplified TCR beta CDR3 regions. First-round RT-PCR targeting the TCR CDR3 was performed with the HTBI primer set. TCRdb re-derived calls from the multiplex PCR reads in MiXCR, one entry per CDR3 protein. The table has approximately 370,000 distinct CDR3 sequences, approximately 17% seen once. Sequencing input: blood. The receptors stem from a woman aged 25-40 years with Graves' hyperthyroidism that later progressed to Graves' ophthalmopathy.

Ten or more counts support this clonotype. This chain joins TRBV12-3 or TRBV12-4 and TRBJ2-1; no clear D. V lost 2 bases to trimming and J lost 7 bases, with 21 bases between them. The CDR3 covers 17 residues. The CDR3 reads CASSLSLLDPLWNEQFF. The CDR3 coding sequence is TGTGCCAGCAGTTTAAGCCTTCTGGACCCCCTTTGGAATGAGCAGTTCTTC.

The rearrangement links TRBV7-8 to TRBJ2-7, with 7 bases fitting TRBD1. V gave up 4 bases and J gave up 7 bases; unmatched junction bases: 13. Germline V CDR1 and CDR2: SGHVS, FQNEAQ. This CDR3 contains 15 residues. CDR3 amino acids: CASSSITTGHFEQYF. In DNA, the CDR3 is TGTGCCAGCAGCTCTATTACGACAGGGCACTTTGAGCAGTACTTC.

This clonotype has more than one count but fewer than ten. The rearrangement joins TRBV15 to TRBJ2-1; 11 positions agree with TRBD2. The CDR3 length is 17 residues. V shed 0 bases, J shed 2 bases, and the junction held 3 bases outside the gene matches. Germline-derived CDR1 and CDR2 are LNHNV and YYDKDF (reference sequence). The chain's CDR3 is CATSRDQLAGAYNEQFF. The CDR3 DNA sequence: TGTGCCACCAGCAGAGATCAACTAGCGGGAGCCTACAATGAGCAGTTCTTC.

This clonotype was seen many times. CDR3 nucleotide sequence: TGTGCCACCAGGGGGGACAGACCTGAAGCTTTCTTT. Protein sequence: CATRGDRPEAFF. The gene calls are TRBV24-1 and TRBJ1-1; TRBD1 matches at 7 bases. The CDR3 length is 12 residues. V trimming: 7 bases; J trimming: 6 bases; junction bases outside the gene matches: 4. The germline V gene encodes CDR1 KGHDR and CDR2 SFDVKD.

The chain is built from TRBV15 and TRBJ2-6; D not resolved. Germline V gene lookup returns CDR1 LNHNV and CDR2 YYDKDF (reference sequence). The CDR3 runs to 15 residues. V lost 5 bases and J 1 base, leaving 9 bases between the germline ends. CDR3 DNA: TGTGCCACCAGCGATCAGCCTTCTGGGGCCAACGTCCTGACTTTC. This encodes CATSDQPSGANVLTF.

This clonotype turned up a few times. This chain joins TRBV29-1 and TRBJ1-2; 7 bases map to TRBD1. The length of the CDR3 is 11 residues. The V gene end was trimmed by 6 bases and the J gene end by 10 bases; junction bases not matched to a gene: 8. Per germline, CDR1 SQVTM and CDR2 ANQGSEA. For the CDR3, the DNA is TGCAGCGTGCCAAACAGGGGAGACTACACCTTC. Translation: CSVPNRGDYTF.

In this sample, this clonotype turned up many times. The chain is built from TRBV19 and TRBJ1-1, with D tentatively TRBD1 (5 bases). CDR1 LNHDA and CDR2 SQIVND come from the germline V gene (reference sequence). V lost 8 bases to trimming and J lost 7 bases, with 11 bases between them. The CDR3 has 11 amino acids. CDR3 nucleotide sequence: TGTGCCAGTGGGGCCGAGAATGAAGCTTTCTTT. This gives the protein CASGAENEAFF.

The V and J genes are TRBV6-4 and TRBJ1-2; TRBD1 matches at 7 bases. The germline V gene encodes CDR1 MRHNA and CDR2 SNTAGT. With V trimmed by 7 bases and J by 3 bases, 11 bases remained unmatched. The CDR3 spans 15 residues. The CDR3 here is CASIVGRGRDYGYTF. The CDR3 bases are TGTGCCAGCATCGTGGGAAGGGGGCGCGACTATGGCTACACCTTC.

In this sample, this clonotype turned up a few times. The chain carries TRBV28 and TRBJ2-3, with D maybe TRBD2 (5 bases). V lost 7 bases and J lost 6, with 17 bases in between. CDR3 size: 14 residues. Germline CDR1 and CDR2: MDHEN and SYDVKM. In DNA form, the CDR3 reads TGTGCCAGCACCTACCCGGGAACCCGGGATACGCAGTATTTT. This gives the protein CASTYPGTRDTQYF.

This clonotype was found a few times. The chain combines TRBV28 with TRBJ1-5; D ambiguous. The germline V gene encodes CDR1 MDHEN and CDR2 SYDVKM. This CDR3 has 15 amino acids. Trimming removed 2 bases from V and 2 bases from J, with 10 bases in between. CDR3 sequence reads: CASSLGLYGNQPQHF. Written as DNA, the CDR3 is TGTGCCAGCAGTTTAGGATTATACGGCAATCAGCCCCAGCATTTT.

Many counts were recorded for this clonotype. V gene TRBV7-8 combines with J gene TRBJ1-1; TRBD1 matches at 7 bases. Germline lookup yields CDR1 SGHVS and CDR2 FQNEAQ. Trimming took 2 bases from V and 10 from J; bases not matched to a gene: 13. This CDR3 region has 15 residues. The CDR3: CASSLLDRTDSTAFF. The DNA for the CDR3 is TGTGCCAGCAGCTTATTGGACAGGACAGACTCGACAGCTTTCTTT.

The chain recombines TRBV5-6 with TRBJ2-3; D ambiguous. This CDR3 is 14 amino acids long. Trimming removed 2 bases from V and 1 base from J, with 8 bases in between. Germline CDR1 SGHDT, CDR2 YYEEEE. The DNA for the CDR3 is TGTGCCAGCAGCTTTCCAGCCCGCACAGATACGCAGTATTTT. Translation gives CASSFPARTDTQYF. Combining the CDR3 with reference TRBV5-6 and TRBJ2-3 gives the whole variable domain DAGVTQSPTHLIKTRGQQVTLRCSPKSGHDTVSWYQQALGQGPQFIFQYYEEEERQRGNFPDRFSGHQFPNYSSELNVNALLLGDSALYLCASSFPARTDTQYFGPGTRLTVL.

This clonotype was seen many times. This chain connects TRBV7-2 to TRBJ2-1; D may be TRBD1 (6 bases). The CDR3 runs 16 residues. V was trimmed by 5 bases and J by 4 bases, leaving 18 bases between them. CDR1 SGHTA and CDR2 FQGNSA come from the germline V gene. The CDR3 sequence is CASSPPGTTPYNEQFF. The CDR3 nucleotides read TGTGCCAGCAGCCCCCCCGGGACAACGCCGTACAATGAGCAGTTCTTC.

This clonotype was observed at least ten times. This chain uses TRBV11-2 with TRBJ2-1; 11 bases align to TRBD2. J lost 7 bases, V lost 3 bases, and 11 bases had no gene match. This CDR3 has 17 amino acids. The germline CDR1 and CDR2 sequences are SGHAT and FQNNGV. This chain's CDR3 is CASSLAYSGRASNEQFF. Written as DNA, the CDR3 is TGTGCCAGCAGCTTGGCCTATAGCGGGAGGGCCTCTAATGAGCAGTTCTTC.

This clonotype was counted ten times or more. The rearrangement links TRBV11-2 to TRBJ2-2, with 9 nucleotides matching TRBD1. The J segment lost 7 bases and the V segment lost 3 bases, leaving 6 bases of the junction unmatched. Germline CDR1 is SGHAT and CDR2 is FQNNGV. The CDR3 runs to 15 residues. The DNA of the CDR3 is TGTGCCAGCAGCTTGACACAGGGGGCTATCGGGGAGCTGTTTTTT. Its translation: CASSLTQGAIGELFF. Complete variable domain (other parts from reference TRBV11-2 and TRBJ2-2): EAGVAQSPRYKIIEKRQSVAFWCNPISGHATLYWYQQILGQGPKLLIQFQNNGVVDDSQLPKDRFSAERLKGVDSTLKIQPAKLEDSAVYLCASSLTQGAIGELFFGEGSRLTVL.

This clonotype was detected ten times or more. J is TRBJ2-1 and V is TRBV29-1; 9 nucleotides agree with TRBD1. The CDR3 runs to 14 residues. Germline assignment: CDR1 SQVTM and CDR2 ANQGSEA. V shed 6 bases, J shed 8 bases, and the junction held 11 bases outside the gene matches. The CDR3 sequence: CSVNGQGHSDEQFF. CDR3 nucleotides: TGCAGCGTGAACGGACAGGGGCACTCCGATGAGCAGTTCTTC.

This clonotype was detected many times. The chain is built from TRBV4-1 and TRBJ1-1, with a possible D match to TRBD1 (5 bases). The germline V gene has CDR1 MGHRA and CDR2 YSYEKL. V shed 0 bases and J shed 3 bases, with 14 bases lying between them. The CDR3 has 16 residues. CDR3 protein: CASSQDKGWVHTEAFF. CDR3 coding DNA: TGCGCCAGCAGCCAAGACAAGGGGTGGGTTCACACTGAAGCTTTCTTT.

Details on this clonotype: A much larger clone differs by one base, so this may be a read error. The chain employs TRBV29-1 and TRBJ1-2; the D is unclear. This CDR3 has 12 residues. CDR1 and CDR2 from the germline V gene are SQVTM and ANQGSEA. V was shortened by 1 base and J by 4 bases, with 7 bases between the two germline ends. CDR3 loop: CSVEGQAYGYTF. In DNA form, the CDR3 reads TGCAGCGTTGAAGGTCAAGCCTATGGCTACACCTTC.

The V gene is TRBV7-9, the J gene TRBJ2-7; 9 bases are a match to TRBD1. The trim removed 5 bases at V and 5 bases at J, leaving 10 bases unmatched. Germline V gene lookup returns CDR1 SEHNR and CDR2 FQNEAQ (reference sequence). This CDR3 region has 15 residues. The CDR3 sequence is CASSHGTGRRDEQYF. DNA for the CDR3: TGTGCCAGCAGCCACGGGACAGGGAGGAGGGACGAGCAGTACTTC.

J is TRBJ2-7 and V is TRBV5-1; 8 nucleotides align to TRBD1. V lost 4 bases and J lost 6; bases outside the gene matches: 18. Germline lookup yields CDR1 SGHRS and CDR2 YFSETQ. This CDR3 has 17 residues. In nucleotides, the CDR3 is TGCGCCAGCAGCGCCGAACGACAGGGGTATGTTCAATTCGAGCAGTACTTC. Its translation is CASSAERQGYVQFEQYF.